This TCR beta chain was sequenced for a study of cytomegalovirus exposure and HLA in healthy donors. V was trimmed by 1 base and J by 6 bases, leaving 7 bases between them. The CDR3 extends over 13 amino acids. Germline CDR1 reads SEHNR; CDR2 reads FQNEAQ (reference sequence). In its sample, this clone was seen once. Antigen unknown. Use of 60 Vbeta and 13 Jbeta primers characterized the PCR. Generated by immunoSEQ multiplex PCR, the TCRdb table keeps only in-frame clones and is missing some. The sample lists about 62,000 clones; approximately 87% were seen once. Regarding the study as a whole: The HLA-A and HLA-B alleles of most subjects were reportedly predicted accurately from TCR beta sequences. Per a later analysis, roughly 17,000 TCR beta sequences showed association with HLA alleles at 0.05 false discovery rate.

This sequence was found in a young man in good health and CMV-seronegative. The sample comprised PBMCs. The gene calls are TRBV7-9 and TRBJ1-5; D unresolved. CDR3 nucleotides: TGTGCCAGCAGCTTAGATCGGGGTCAGCCCCAGCATTTT. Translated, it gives CASSLDRGQPQHF.